The T cell receptor (beta chain) under discussion was sequenced for a study of CD8 T cells in ankylosing spondylitis. Study results and caveats: A motif in TCR beta, a set of eight highly homologous variants, appeared characteristic of ankylosing spondylitis blood. Disease-associated clonotypes exhibited CD8+ identity and were relatively infrequent in peripheral blood.

Germline V gives CDR1 SGHAT, CDR2 FQNNGV. Trimming shortened V by 1 base and J by 1 base, and 12 bases separated the two germline ends. The CDR3 length is 16 residues. Turning to this clonotype: What it binds is not known.

TCRdb called the 5' RACE reads again in MiXCR, with one record for every CDR3 protein. The profile shows hundreds of thousands of distinct CDR3 sequences, roughly 10% of them singletons. This clonotype originated in a male donor with ankylosing spondylitis. The V call is TRBV11-2, the J call TRBJ2-3, with D possibly TRBD2 on 5 matching bases. Sample: blood, either unsorted or a sorted T cell fraction (not recorded which). The CDR3 loop reads CASSLGRGGGTDTQYF. Written as DNA, the CDR3 is TGTGCCAGCAGCTTAGGCAGAGGAGGTGGCACAGATACGCAGTATTTT.